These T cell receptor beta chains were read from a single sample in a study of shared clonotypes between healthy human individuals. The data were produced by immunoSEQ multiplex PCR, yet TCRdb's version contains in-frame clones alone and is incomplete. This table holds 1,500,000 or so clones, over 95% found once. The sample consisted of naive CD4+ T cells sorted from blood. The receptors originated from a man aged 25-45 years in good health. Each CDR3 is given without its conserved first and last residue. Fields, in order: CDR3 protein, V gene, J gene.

SGSGDPEDTQY	TRBV29-1	TRBJ2-3
ASSPSGRAIGELF	TRBV28	TRBJ2-2
ASSVSPPETQY	TRBV9	TRBJ2-5
ASSLAQGYEQY	TRBV5-1	TRBJ2-7
ASSLGYNQPQH	TRBV19	TRBJ1-5
ASSRPTSFYEQY	TRBV6-1	TRBJ2-7
ASSQDWGQGLGETQY	TRBV4-3	TRBJ2-5
ASSPSGTGGKLF	TRBV5-1	TRBJ1-4
ASSFGRSYNSPLH	TRBV5-6	TRBJ1-6
ASSVTGDEQF	TRBV9	TRBJ2-1
ASSLRDSPNTEAF	TRBV5-1	TRBJ1-1
ASSLISGSYEQY	TRBV5-1	TRBJ2-7
ASSFPGGREETQY	TRBV5-1	TRBJ2-5
ASSYSGRANYGYT	TRBV6-5	TRBJ1-2
ASSPRLENGDTQY	TRBV11-2	TRBJ2-3
ASSLINLGELF	TRBV28	TRBJ2-2
ASSESPDRVPF	TRBV10-1	TRBJ2-1
ASSPRASGSVNEQF	TRBV18	TRBJ2-1
ASSRDTSGSSGEQF	TRBV7-2	TRBJ2-1
ASSNRQGTGNEQF	TRBV27	TRBJ2-1
ASSPTGAGGYT	TRBV18	TRBJ1-2
ASSEASGSSEQY	TRBV21-1	TRBJ2-7
ASRRQGQVIEQY	TRBV12-2	TRBJ2-7
ASSRLAGEGTQY	TRBV6-1	TRBJ2-5
ASSYRDRVLDEQY	TRBV19	TRBJ2-7
ASSRLTSGSGYEQY	TRBV7-9	TRBJ2-7